The entry below describes one T cell receptor beta chain. As yet, its antigen is unknown. Germline assignment: CDR1 KGHSH and CDR2 LQKENI. CDR3 size: 14 residues. The V and J ends lost 2 bases and 2 bases respectively, with 10 bases between them. After constant-region reverse-primer amplification, full-length variable regions underwent semi-nested PCR with Nested Universal Primer A. Via MiXCR, TCRdb re-called the 5' RACE reads, giving one row per CDR3 protein. The sample lists 34,000 or so distinct CDR3 sequences; roughly 30% were seen once. Tregs were sorted as CD4+CD25+CD127-/low cells. General study findings and limits: The larger-cohort validation was restricted to a single TCR beta V-J rearrangement rather than whole repertoires. In terms of TCR gene usage, tumor memory CD4+ T cells clustered together with blood and lymph node memory CD4+ cells, as well as with lymph node naive CD4+ cells. Greatest tumor Treg TCR overlap was with tumor naive CD4+ cells.

The sequenced sample consisted of tumor-infiltrating Tregs sorted from the breast tumor. The clonotype originates from a female donor with breast cancer. The V and J genes are TRBV18 and TRBJ2-7, with a tentative D call TRBD1 (6 bases). CDR3 DNA: TGTGCCAGCTCACCAGGGGGCCCTGCCTACGAGCAGTACTTC. Its translation is CASSPGGPAYEQYF.